The 24 T cell receptor beta chains in this list originate from one sample, sequenced in a study of CD8 T cells in ankylosing spondylitis. Findings and limits, study-wide: For ankylosing spondylitis blood, a TCR beta motif of several highly homologous variants appeared characteristic.

One entry per CDR3 protein results from TCRdb running MiXCR on the 5' RACE reads. The sample yields 750,000 to 850,000 distinct CDR3 sequences, approximately 10% seen once. No antigen has been identified for these receptors. The sequenced sample was blood, either unsorted or a sorted T cell fraction (not recorded which). These receptors all stem from a male donor with ankylosing spondylitis.

V is TRBV5-1 and J is TRBJ2-1, with D possibly being TRBD2 (6 bases). Germline values: CDR1 SGHRS, CDR2 YFSETQ. V was shortened by 4 bases and J by 5 bases, with 19 bases between the two germline ends. This CDR3 spans 16 amino acids. The CDR3 loop reads CASSHPGTQSNNEQFF. CDR3 DNA: TGCGCCAGCAGCCATCCCGGGACTCAGTCAAACAATGAGCAGTTCTTC.

This clonotype was seen a few times. CDR3 loop: CSARVPASGYNEQFF. CDR3 sequence (DNA): TGCAGTGCTAGAGTTCCCGCTAGCGGGTACAATGAGCAGTTCTTC. The chain couples TRBV20-1 to TRBJ2-1; TRBD2 matches at 8 bases. The germline V gene encodes CDR1 DFQATT and CDR2 SNEGSKA (reference sequence). This CDR3 is 15 amino acids long. V shed 1 base, J shed 4 bases, and the junction held 6 bases outside the gene matches.

The V gene is TRBV29-1, the J gene TRBJ1-3; D remains ambiguous. The germline V gene has CDR1 SQVTM and CDR2 ANQGSEA. The CDR3 consists of 13 residues. V was cut by 2 bases and J by 1 base, with 6 bases left in between. The CDR3 region is CSVEPYSGNTIYF. In DNA, the CDR3 is TGCAGCGTTGAACCCTATTCTGGAAACACCATATATTTT.

This clonotype appeared many times. This sequence joins TRBV29-1 and TRBJ2-1, with a possible D match to TRBD2 (6 bases). The ends were cut back, 4 bases at V and 3 bases at J, with 10 bases in the middle. This CDR3 contains 13 residues. From germline, CDR1 is SQVTM and CDR2 ANQGSEA. The CDR3 spells CSVGAGGYNEQFF. The CDR3 DNA follows: TGCAGCGTTGGAGCCGGGGGCTACAATGAGCAGTTCTTC.

This clonotype was counted ten times or more. This chain connects TRBV20-1 to TRBJ1-5; no clear D. The germline V and J ends were trimmed by 4 bases and 9 bases, with 7 bases remaining between them. The CDR3 is 10 residues long. In germline, CDR1 is DFQATT, CDR2 SNEGSKA (reference sequence). This CDR3 is CSATLRPQHF. The CDR3 DNA sequence: TGCAGTGCTACTTTACGGCCCCAGCATTTT.

This clonotype showed up many times. The V call is TRBV5-6, the J call TRBJ2-1, with 9 bases lining up with TRBD2. Trimming removed 4 bases from V and 0 bases from J; junction bases left unmatched: 5. Germline CDR1 and CDR2: SGHDT and YYEEEE. The CDR3 is 16 residues long. The CDR3 bases are TGTGCCAGCAGCGAGAGCGGGAGGAGCTCCTACAATGAGCAGTTCTTC. This encodes CASSESGRSSYNEQFF.

The chain is built from TRBV20-1 and TRBJ2-3; 10 bases map to TRBD2. There are 13 residues in the CDR3. The germline V gene encodes CDR1 DFQATT and CDR2 SNEGSKA (reference sequence). J gave up 4 bases and V 6 bases, and 4 bases lay outside the gene matches. The CDR3, as DNA: TGCAGTGCCGGGCTAGCGGGAGCAGATACGCAGTATTTT. It specifies CSAGLAGADTQYF.

The rearrangement joins TRBV5-1 to TRBJ1-4; a possible D gene is TRBD1 (5 bases). The V end lost 5 bases, the J end lost 3 bases, and 11 bases lay between the germline ends. Germline V gives CDR1 SGHRS, CDR2 YFSETQ. This CDR3 region has 14 residues. The CDR3 sequence is CASRATVSNEKLFF. For the CDR3, the DNA is TGCGCCAGCAGGGCGACAGTCTCTAATGAAAAACTGTTTTTT.

The chain joins TRBV7-9 to TRBJ1-1, with D unclear. CDR1 is SEHNR and CDR2 is FQNEAQ in the germline V gene (reference sequence). The V end lost 3 bases, the J end lost 3 bases, and 8 bases lay between the germline ends. The CDR3 has 13 amino acids. The CDR3 bases are TGTGCCAGCAGCTTCGGCTCCGACACTGAAGCTTTCTTT. Translating it yields CASSFGSDTEAFF. Full variable domain (outside the CDR3, taken from reference TRBV7-9 and TRBJ1-1): DTGVSQNPRHKITKRGQNVTFRCDPISEHNRLYWYRQTLGQGPEFLTYFQNEAQLEKSRLLSDRFSAERPKGSFSTLEIQRTEQGDSAMYLCASSFGSDTEAFFGQGTRLTVV.

V gene TRBV3-1 combines with J gene TRBJ2-5; D gene ambiguous. Germline V lookup: CDR1 LGHDT, CDR2 YNNKEL (reference sequence). The V end was cut by 2 bases, the J end by 6 bases, with 10 bases between. This CDR3 has 13 amino acids. The CDR3 sequence: CASSQQLIQTQYF. CDR3 coding DNA: TGTGCCAGCAGCCAACAACTGATACAGACCCAGTACTTC.

This clonotype was recorded a few times. V gene TRBV5-1 combines with J gene TRBJ2-3, with TRBD2 matching over 11 bases. V gave up 2 bases and J gave up 4 bases; unmatched junction bases: 6. The CDR3 consists of 16 residues. Per the germline V gene, CDR1 is SGHRS and CDR2 is YFSETQ. The DNA of the CDR3 is TGCGCCAGCAGCTTTTCAGCTAGCGGGGGGTCAGATACGCAGTATTTT. Translated, it gives CASSFSASGGSDTQYF.

This clonotype was seen at least ten times. The chain recombines TRBV7-9 with TRBJ2-7; D might be TRBD1 (5 bases). The CDR3 spans 14 residues. V lost 5 bases to trimming and J lost 5 bases, with 16 bases between them. Germline-derived CDR1 and CDR2 are SEHNR and FQNEAQ (reference sequence). The CDR3 is CASSKQAGINEQYF. CDR3 DNA sequence: TGTGCCAGCAGCAAACAGGCAGGGATAAACGAGCAGTACTTC.

This clonotype appeared a few times. The V and J genes are TRBV11-2 and TRBJ2-6, with D unclear. The CDR3 is 18 amino acids. V shed 2 bases and J shed 2 bases, with 16 bases lying between them. Germline CDR1 reads SGHAT; CDR2 reads FQNNGV. In DNA, the CDR3 is TGTGCCAGCAGCTTACGATCCGTTTGGAGTACTGGGGCCAACGTCCTGACTTTC. Its translation is CASSLRSVWSTGANVLTF.

This clonotype has just a few counts. V and J are TRBV28 and TRBJ2-3; tentative D call: TRBD2 (5 bases). CDR3 length: 13 residues. V lost 8 bases and J lost 0, with 9 bases in between. The V gene's germline CDR1 is MDHEN and CDR2 SYDVKM. The CDR3 region is CASGLTSTDTQYF. The CDR3 DNA reads as TGTGCCAGCGGACTTACTAGCACAGATACGCAGTATTTT.

The genes are TRBV7-2 and TRBJ1-1, with D possibly TRBD1 on 6 matching bases. V shed 5 bases and J shed 3 bases, with 13 bases lying between them. The CDR3 extends over 14 amino acids. CDR1 is SGHTA, CDR2 FQGNSA, per germline. DNA for the CDR3: TGTGCCAGCAGCAGACAGGTCAGGGACACTGAAGCTTTCTTT. Translating it yields CASSRQVRDTEAFF. The full variable domain, completed using reference TRBV7-2 and TRBJ1-1, is GAGVSQSPSNKVTEKGKDVELRCDPISGHTALYWYRQSLGQGLEFLIYFQGNSAPDKSGLPSDRFSAERTGGSVSTLTIQRTQQEDSAVYLCASSRQVRDTEAFFGQGTRLTVV.

The rearrangement links TRBV9 to TRBJ1-2; 9 bases fit TRBD1. V trimming: 4 bases; J trimming: 7 bases; junction bases outside the gene matches: 8. Germline lookup yields CDR1 SGDLS and CDR2 YYNGEE. The CDR3 contains 14 residues. In DNA form, the CDR3 reads TGTGCCAGCAGCCTCGACAGGGGGAAGGGTGGCTACACCTTC. This translates into CASSLDRGKGGYTF.

This chain joins TRBV7-2 and TRBJ2-5, with D unresolved. The CDR3 consists of 14 residues. Germline lookup yields CDR1 SGHTA and CDR2 FQGNSA. With 4 bases removed from V and 4 bases from J, the gap between germline ends came to 13 bases. CDR3 in amino acids: CASSSDFTVETQYF. CDR3 bases: TGTGCCAGCAGCTCCGACTTTACCGTAGAGACCCAGTACTTC.

The table lists this clonotype with a few counts. The chain employs TRBV20-1 and TRBJ2-3; TRBD2 agrees at 11 bases. There are 15 residues in the CDR3. Germline V gene sequence: CDR1 DFQATT, CDR2 SNEGSKA (reference sequence). Trimming removed 5 bases from V and 4 bases from J; junction bases left unmatched: 8. CDR3 amino acids: CSAPKPLAGADTQYF. The CDR3 coding sequence is TGCAGTGCTCCCAAACCACTAGCGGGGGCAGATACGCAGTATTTT.

The chain joins TRBV20-1 to TRBJ2-7; 7 bases line up with TRBD2. The CDR3 is 12 amino acids. Germline CDR1 reads DFQATT; CDR2 reads SNEGSKA (reference sequence). V was pared by 5 bases and J by 7 bases, with 8 bases of the junction left unmatched. The CDR3 reads CSARRAGREQYF. The CDR3 DNA sequence: TGCAGTGCTCGAAGAGCGGGACGGGAGCAGTACTTC.

The V call is TRBV28, the J call TRBJ2-5; no firm D call. V was cut by 6 bases and J by 5 bases, with 4 bases left in between. This CDR3 has 10 residues. Germline-derived CDR1 and CDR2 are MDHEN and SYDVKM. CDR3 amino acids: CASRGETQYF. The CDR3 region has the DNA TGTGCCAGCAGGGGGGAGACCCAGTACTTC.

The chain is built from TRBV28 and TRBJ2-7; a weak D match, TRBD1 (6 bases). The V gene lost 3 bases and the J gene lost 4 bases, with 10 bases spanning the gap. The CDR3 spans 13 residues. The germline V gene encodes CDR1 MDHEN and CDR2 SYDVKM. CDR3 bases: TGTGCCAGCAGTTTGGGGGCGGAATACGAGCAGTACTTC. This sequence encodes CASSLGAEYEQYF.

This clonotype was counted between two and nine times. The rearrangement uses TRBV4-1 and TRBJ1-1; D gene ambiguous. V was clipped by 1 base and J by 0 bases, with 15 bases between them. The CDR3 loop spans 17 amino acids. The germline V gene has CDR1 MGHRA and CDR2 YSYEKL. CDR3 sequence: CASSQGRALRMNTEAFF. For the CDR3, the DNA is TGCGCCAGCAGCCAAGGGAGGGCCCTGAGGATGAACACTGAAGCTTTCTTT.

This clonotype was detected a few times. V is TRBV20-1 and J is TRBJ2-1; D might be TRBD1 or TRBD2, each matching 5 bases. The CDR3 is 16 amino acids. CDR1 is DFQATT and CDR2 is SNEGSKA in the germline V gene (reference sequence). The germline V and J ends were trimmed by 3 bases and 7 bases, with 22 bases remaining between them. The DNA for the CDR3 is TGCAGTGCTAGCCCCCCTACCGGGGCGACGCATAATGAGCAGTTCTTC. Translated: CSASPPTGATHNEQFF.

This clonotype came up a few times. The chain couples TRBV5-1 to TRBJ1-6, with D hard to call. With 0 bases removed from V and 8 bases from J, the gap between germline ends came to 12 bases. CDR1 is SGHRS and CDR2 is YFSETQ in the germline V gene. CDR3 size: 15 residues. CDR3 DNA: TGCGCCAGCAGCTTGGACCCCAGATGGGATTCACCCCTCCACTTT. Protein product: CASSLDPRWDSPLHF.